Listed below are T cell receptor beta chains from one sample, sequenced in a study of OX40 agonist ivuxolimab in advanced cancers. Data came from immunoSEQ multiplex PCR; TCRdb stores just in-frame clones and leaves some out. This repertoire shows fewer than 90,000 clones, over 75% found once; its top ten account for 2.3%. This material consisted of CD4+ or CD8+ T cells sorted from blood, taken in a trial of the OX40 agonist ivuxolimab. The receptors come from an adult with an advanced solid tumor such as melanoma, head and neck, liver or kidney cancer. Each CDR3 is given with its conserved first and last residue. The D gene is left open where the match is weak.

CASSFLAGSTGEQFF,TGTGCCAGCAGCTTTTTGGCAGGCTCAACGGGAGAGCAGTTCTTC,TRBV11-1,NA,TRBJ2-1
CASSSPGQGKATGELFF,TGTGCCAGCAGTTCCCCCGGACAGGGGAAGGCCACCGGGGAGCTGTTTTTT,TRBV27,TRBD1,TRBJ2-2
CASRETGGNTGELFF,TGTGCCAGCAGAGAAACAGGGGGGAACACCGGGGAGCTGTTTTTT,TRBV7-2,TRBD1,TRBJ2-2
CASKASGSASHTQYF,TGTGCCAGCAAGGCTAGCGGGTCCGCGAGTCATACGCAGTATTTT,TRBV27,TRBD2,TRBJ2-3
CAISTTSGAGETQYF,TGTGCCATCAGCACCACTAGCGGTGCGGGGGAGACCCAGTACTTC,TRBV10-3,TRBD2,TRBJ2-5
CASSLEFREQFF,TGCGCCAGCAGCTTGGAGTTTCGGGAGCAGTTCTTC,TRBV5-1,NA,TRBJ2-1
CASSFASGFSNYNEQFF,TGTGCCAGCAGCTTTGCTAGCGGGTTTTCAAACTACAATGAGCAGTTCTTC,TRBV7-8,TRBD2,TRBJ2-1
CASSYLPLTGVEGRNQPQHF,TGCGCCAGCAGCTACCTCCCACTGACAGGGGTCGAAGGCCGCAATCAGCCCCAGCATTTT,TRBV5-1,TRBD1,TRBJ1-5
CSVPQGNSNYGYTF,TGCAGCGTTCCTCAGGGGAATTCTAACTATGGCTACACCTTC,TRBV29-1,NA,TRBJ1-2
CASWTGTTNEQFF,TGTGCCAGCTGGACCGGGACTACGAATGAGCAGTTCTTC,TRBV27,TRBD2,TRBJ2-1